This passage covers 5 T cell receptor beta chains from one sample sequenced in a study of memory B cells and T cells in multiple sclerosis. Their antigens are not known. The repertoire was sequenced with immunoSEQ multiplex PCR; TCRdb's copy has only in-frame clones and lacks some. This table has 30,000 to 40,000 clones, 86% appearing once. Separate sequencing covered autoproliferating (CFSE-dim) and non-proliferating (CFSE-high) T cells from stimulus-free culture. Pooled replicate wells came from approximately 50 million CFSE-labeled PBMCs cultured less than 8 days without stimulus. Source material: PBMCs from blood kept in culture. Receptors originate from a human donor with multiple sclerosis.

As DNA, the CDR3 is TGCGCCAGCAGCCCCACCTTCAGCCCGTGGGGCCAAGAGACCCAGTACTTC. It yields the protein CASSPTFSPWGQETQYF. The J gene is TRBJ2-5, the V gene TRBV5-1; D gene ambiguous. There are 17 residues in the CDR3. Trimming removed 4 bases at V and 1 base at J, with 20 bases between. Looked up from germline, CDR1 is SGHRS and CDR2 is YFSETQ.

This sequence joins TRBV28 and TRBJ2-2, with D hard to call. Germline V CDR1 and CDR2: MDHEN, SYDVKM. V was shortened by 8 bases and J by 8 bases, with 9 bases between the two germline ends. There are 11 residues in the CDR3. CDR3 DNA sequence: TGTGCCAGCTCTGCAGTAGGGGAGCTGTTTTTT. This sequence encodes CASSAVGELFF. Using reference TRBV28 and TRBJ2-2 for the parts outside the CDR3, the full variable domain is DVKVTQSSRYLVKRTGEKVFLECVQDMDHENMFWYRQDPGLGLRLIYFSYDVKMKEKGDIPEGYSVSREKKERFSLILESASTNQTSMYLCASSAVGELFFGEGSRLTVL.

The rearrangement joins TRBV5-5 to TRBJ1-4, with unresolved D. CDR1 is SGHKS and CDR2 is YYEKEE in the germline V gene (reference sequence). Trimming stripped 4 bases from V and 13 bases from J, with 20 bases between. There are 14 residues in the CDR3. CDR3 DNA: TGTGCCAGCAGCCCGGGATTTGACCCGGAGGGACTGTTTTTT. It codes for CASSPGFDPEGLFF. The full variable domain, rest sourced from reference TRBV5-5 and TRBJ1-4, is DAGVTQSPTHLIKTRGQQVTLRCSPISGHKSVSWYQQVLGQGPQFIFQYYEKEERGRGNFPDRFSARQFPNYSSELNVNALLLGDSALYLCASSPGFDPEGLFFGSGTQLSVL.

The chain joins TRBV7-9 to TRBJ2-7; 7 nucleotides match TRBD1. The CDR3 is made up of 18 amino acids. The V segment lost 4 bases and the J segment 0 bases; nucleotides outside the gene matches: 15. Germline loops: CDR1 SEHNR, CDR2 FQNEAQ (reference sequence). CDR3 sequence: CASSSPGQRPLFSYEQYF. CDR3 in DNA: TGTGCCAGCAGCTCACCGGGACAGCGACCTCTTTTCTCCTACGAGCAGTACTTC.

This clone was seen only a few times. This chain uses TRBV19 with TRBJ1-2, with 8 bases aligning to TRBD1. Germline CDR1 is LNHDA and CDR2 is SQIVND (reference sequence). V gave up 1 base and J gave up 4 bases; unmatched junction bases: 5. The CDR3 totals 15 residues. CDR3: CASSIVAGGIYGYTF. The CDR3 nucleotides read TGTGCCAGTAGTATAGTGGCAGGGGGCATCTATGGCTACACCTTC.